The source of this T cell receptor (beta chain) is a study of PD-L1 blockade in urothelial cancer. Across the study: Dosed intravenously at 1,200 mg every 3 weeks, atezolizumab was initiated by patients in the mid-2010s. About 90% of the roughly 30 patients were men with bladder-origin urothelial cancer. Blood analyses occurred 3 weeks (second dose) and 6 weeks post treatment start.

The table came from immunoSEQ multiplex PCR; TCRdb's copy has only in-frame clones and leaves some out. The data contain around 50,000 clones, roughly 88% of them singletons. The time point denotes: peripheral blood 6 weeks after treatment start. With regard to this clone: Its antigen remains unknown.

General study points: It was durable-benefit patients whose tumor-associated blood clones expanded more at 3 weeks.

The CDR3 is made up of 17 amino acids. Germline-derived CDR1 and CDR2 are LNHDA and SQIVND (reference sequence). With V trimmed by 3 bases and J by 2 bases, 5 bases remained unmatched. This sequence was found in a man in his fifties with urothelial cancer. The genes are TRBV19 and TRBJ2-3, with TRBD2 matching over 13 bases. The material sequenced was PBMCs, taken around atezolizumab (anti-PD-L1) treatment. As DNA, the CDR3 is TGTGCCAGTAGTATTCGTGGACTAGCGGGAGCCACAGATACGCAGTATTTT. Its protein is CASSIRGLAGATDTQYF. Variable domain in full (rest from reference TRBV19 and TRBJ2-3): DGGITQSPKYLFRKEGQNVTLSCEQNLNHDAMYWYRQDPGQGLRLIYYSQIVNDFQKGDIAEGYSVSREKKESFPLTVTSAQKNPTAFYLCASSIRGLAGATDTQYFGPGTRLTVL.